These T cell receptor beta chains were read from a single sample in a study of CD8+ T cells in alopecia areata. The method was immunoSEQ multiplex PCR; TCRdb's version includes in-frame clones alone and lacks a portion of them. Of 250,000 to 300,000 clones listed, 55% to 70% were seen once; the top ten hold about 1.8%. This sample comprised CD4+ T cells sorted from blood, obtained at week 24, from a patient treated with tofacitinib. These receptors all stem from a human donor with alopecia areata. Each CDR3 is given with its conserved first and last residue.

CDR3 protein,J gene,V gene
CSVADRGHKDTEAFF,TRBJ1-1,TRBV29-1
CASSPTGAHASYEQYF,TRBJ2-7,TRBV5-1
CASSTGLAGVRDTQYF,TRBJ2-3,TRBV19
CAWRLGANYGYTF,TRBJ1-2,TRBV30
CASSLGDGTDTQYF,TRBJ2-3,TRBV5-1
CSVAGLSGNTIYF,TRBJ1-3,TRBV29-1
CASGRGPEAFF,TRBJ1-1,TRBV7-9
CASSYGLIQETQYF,TRBJ2-5,TRBV11-2
CASSTGETDTQYF,TRBJ2-3,TRBV2
CAWISVFPGVDEQFF,TRBJ2-1,TRBV30
CASSLGIGGTYGYTF,TRBJ1-2,TRBV7-2
CATRGNREEETQYF,TRBJ2-5,TRBV10-3
CASQPIGVSTDTQYF,TRBJ2-3,TRBV6-5
CASSPGSSDYNEQFF,TRBJ2-1,TRBV18
CAISESRGSPGELFF,TRBJ2-2,TRBV10-3
CASSLETFEQFF,TRBJ2-1,TRBV7-2
CASSFRDRDTEAFF,TRBJ1-1,TRBV5-4
CAWSFPAATNEKLFF,TRBJ1-4,TRBV30
CASTPRGRSSYNEQFF,TRBJ2-1,TRBV28
CASSNLGQGFTPIQYF,TRBJ2-4,TRBV4-1
CASSLGDFGANVLTF,TRBJ2-6,TRBV5-1
CASSTRSGTDTQYF,TRBJ2-3,TRBV6-6
CAWSETGYTEAFF,TRBJ1-1,TRBV30
CAWRSGGYNEQFF,TRBJ2-1,TRBV30
CSVEDRNEGNTIYF,TRBJ1-3,TRBV29-1